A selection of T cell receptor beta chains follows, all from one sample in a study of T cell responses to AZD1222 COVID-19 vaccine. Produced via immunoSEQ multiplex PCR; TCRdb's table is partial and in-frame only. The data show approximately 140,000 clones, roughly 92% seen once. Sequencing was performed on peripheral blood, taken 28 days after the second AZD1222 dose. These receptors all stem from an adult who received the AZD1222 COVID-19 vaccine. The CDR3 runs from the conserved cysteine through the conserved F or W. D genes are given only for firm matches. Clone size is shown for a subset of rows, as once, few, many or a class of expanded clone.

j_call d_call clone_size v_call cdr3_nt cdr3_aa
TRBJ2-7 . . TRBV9 TGTGCCAGCAGCGCCCAGACAGGACTTGCTTTTTCCTACGAGCAGTACTTC CASSAQTGLAFSYEQYF
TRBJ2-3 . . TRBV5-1 TGCGCCAGCAGCTTGGAGGGGTCAGGGGACACAGATACGCAGTATTTT CASSLEGSGDTDTQYF
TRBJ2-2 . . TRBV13 TGTGCCAGCAGCCTCGCGTACGGGAGTACAGCCGGGGAGCTGTTTTTT CASSLAYGSTAGELFF
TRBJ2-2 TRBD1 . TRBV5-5 TGTGCCAGCAGCTTAGATCCTGACAGGGGAAACACCGGGGAGCTGTTTTTT CASSLDPDRGNTGELFF
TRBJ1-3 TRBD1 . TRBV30 TGTGCCTGGAGTCGGACAGGGCTTAGAAACACCATATATTTT CAWSRTGLRNTIYF
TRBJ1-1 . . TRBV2 TGTGCCAGCAATGACCAGGGGCGGAACACTGAAGCTTTCTTT CASNDQGRNTEAFF
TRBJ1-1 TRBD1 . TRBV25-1 TGTGCCAGCAGTGAAAACAGGGGTGCTTTCTTT CASSENRGAFF
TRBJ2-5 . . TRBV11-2 TGTGCCAGCAGCTTAGGAGAGGGCTTCTACCGGGAGACCCAGTACTTC CASSLGEGFYRETQYF
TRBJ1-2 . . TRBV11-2 TGTGCCAGCAGCTTAGAGGTTGGTGGCCCTTATGGCTACACCTTC CASSLEVGGPYGYTF
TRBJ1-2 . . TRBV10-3 TGTGCCATCAGTGAGTCAATTGACACGGGGTTAGGCTACACCTTC CAISESIDTGLGYTF
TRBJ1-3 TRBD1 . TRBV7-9 TGTGCCAGCAGCTTACCGAAAGGACAGGGAGTGAACACCATATATTTT CASSLPKGQGVNTIYF
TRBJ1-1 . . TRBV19 TGTGCCAGTAGTCAGGGTAGGGACACTGAAGCTTTCTTT CASSQGRDTEAFF
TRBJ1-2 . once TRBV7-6 TGTGCCAGCAGCTTAGCGCGGGACTATGGCTACACCTTC CASSLARDYGYTF
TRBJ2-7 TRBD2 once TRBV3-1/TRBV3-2 TGTGCCAGCAACATGATCGGGGGGGAGCAGTACTTC CASNMIGGEQYF
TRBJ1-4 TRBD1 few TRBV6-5 TGTGCCAGCAGACGACAGGGAGATGAAAAACTGTTTTTT CASRRQGDEKLFF
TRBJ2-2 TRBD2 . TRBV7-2 TGTGCCAGCAGCTCCGTAGCGGGGGGGCTTGGCGGGGAGCTGTTTTTT CASSSVAGGLGGELFF
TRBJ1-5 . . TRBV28 TGTGCCAGCAGTTTGTCTCAGCCCCAGCATTTT CASSLSQPQHF
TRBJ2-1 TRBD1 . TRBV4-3 TGCGCCAGCAGCCGGACAGGGGCGATCTACAATGAGCAGTTCTTC CASSRTGAIYNEQFF
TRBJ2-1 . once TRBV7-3 TGTGCCAGCAGCACGGGGGAAAGGGAGCCCGATGAGCAGTTCTTC CASSTGEREPDEQFF
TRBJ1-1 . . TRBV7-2 TGTGCCAGCAGCTTAGTCGGGGGTTCTATGAACACTGAAGCTTTCTTT CASSLVGGSMNTEAFF
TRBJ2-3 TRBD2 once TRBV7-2 TGTGCCAGCATCCGACTAGCGGGCGGGGCAGATACGCAGTATTTT CASIRLAGGADTQYF
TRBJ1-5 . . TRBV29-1 TGCAGCGTTGTTCTGGGACCCAATCAGCCCCAGCATTTT CSVVLGPNQPQHF
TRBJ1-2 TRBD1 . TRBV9 TGTGCCAGCAGCCTGCACGGGACAGGGCCGACCTATGGCTACACCTTC CASSLHGTGPTYGYTF
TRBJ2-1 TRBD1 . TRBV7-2 TGTGCCAGCAGCGCGATCGACAGGGGGGAGTACAATGAGCAGTTCTTC CASSAIDRGEYNEQFF
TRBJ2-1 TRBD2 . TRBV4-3 TGCGCCAGCAGCTCCCCGGGACTAGGGGGGAATGAGCAGTTCTTC CASSSPGLGGNEQFF
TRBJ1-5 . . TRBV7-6 TGTGCCAGCAGCTTAGGACCCGGGGGCAATCAGCCCCAGCATTTT CASSLGPGGNQPQHF
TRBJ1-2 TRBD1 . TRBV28 TGTGCCAGCACCACAGGGGGCGCTGGCTACACCTTC CASTTGGAGYTF
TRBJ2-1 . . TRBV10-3 TGTGCCATCAGTGGGACCGGGGAGCAGTTCTTC CAISGTGEQFF
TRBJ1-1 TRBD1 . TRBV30 TGTGCCTGGAGTGACCGGGACAGGGTATGGACTGAAGCTTTCTTT CAWSDRDRVWTEAFF
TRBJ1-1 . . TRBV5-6 TGTGCCAGCAGCTTAAGGCGGGGGGTTACTGTTCGGAACACTGAAGCTTTCTTT CASSLRRGVTVRNTEAFF
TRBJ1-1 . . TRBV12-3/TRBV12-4 TGTGCCAGCAAGAGGATCACTGAAGCTTTCTTT CASKRITEAFF
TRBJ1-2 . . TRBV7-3 TGTGCCAGCAGCCCCGGGACGGACTATGGCTACACCTTC CASSPGTDYGYTF
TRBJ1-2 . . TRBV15 TGTGCCACCAGCAGAGGGGGGAACTATGGCTACACCTTC CATSRGGNYGYTF
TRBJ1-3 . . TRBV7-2 TGTGCCAGCAGCTTCGTGCCCCTTGACACCATATATTTT CASSFVPLDTIYF
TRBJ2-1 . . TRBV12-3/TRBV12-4 TGTGCCAGCAGGTTTAGCTGGAATGAGCAGTTCTTC CASRFSWNEQFF
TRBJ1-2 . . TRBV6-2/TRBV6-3 TGTGCCAGCAGTGAGAGGCGGCATTATGGCTACACCTTC CASSERRHYGYTF
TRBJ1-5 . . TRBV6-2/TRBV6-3 TGTGCCAGCAGCCCAACCCCGGGTGGGGACAATCAGCCCCAGCATTTT CASSPTPGGDNQPQHF
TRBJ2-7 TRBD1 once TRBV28 TGTGCCAGCAGTTCCCGAGGGGACAGGGGGCTGTACGAGCAGTACTTC CASSSRGDRGLYEQYF
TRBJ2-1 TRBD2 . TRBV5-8 TGTGCCAGCAGCTTGGGTCTAGCGGGGGGTTACAATGAGCAGTTCTTC CASSLGLAGGYNEQFF
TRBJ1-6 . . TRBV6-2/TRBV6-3 TGTGCCAGCAGTTACGGTTGGGATTCACCCCTCCACTTT CASSYGWDSPLHF
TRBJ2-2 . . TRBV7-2 TGTGCCAGCAGCTTAGTTTTTTCCGGGGAGCTGTTTTTT CASSLVFSGELFF
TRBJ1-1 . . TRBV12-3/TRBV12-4 TGTGCCAGCAGGTTAGGGCAAGAAGCTTTCTTT CASRLGQEAFF
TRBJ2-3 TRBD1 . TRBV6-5 TGTGCCAGCAGTTCCACTCAGGGGGCGCAGATAGATACGCAGTATTTT CASSSTQGAQIDTQYF
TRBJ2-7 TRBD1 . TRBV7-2 TGTGCCAGCACCGTGACAGGGCGGGTCGAGCAGTACTTC CASTVTGRVEQYF
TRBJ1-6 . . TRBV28 TGTGCCAGCATCACCCCGGGGAATTCACCCCTCCACTTT CASITPGNSPLHF
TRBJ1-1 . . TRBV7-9 TGTGCCAGCAGCTTAGTCTCCCCAGGGGCCCCCGCTGAAGCTTTCTTT CASSLVSPGAPAEAFF
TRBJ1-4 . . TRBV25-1 TGTGCCAGCAGTGGCCAGGTGGTAGAAAAACTGTTTTTT CASSGQVVEKLFF
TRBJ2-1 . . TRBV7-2 TGTGCCAGCAGCATCGCCCTTATGGGAAAGTTCTTC CASSIALMGKFF
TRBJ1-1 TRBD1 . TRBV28 TGTGCCAGCAACAGACAGGGGATATACACTGAAGCTTTCTTT CASNRQGIYTEAFF
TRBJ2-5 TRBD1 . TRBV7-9 TGTGCCAGCAGCGCCCGGGACAGGGTCCCAGAGACCCAGTACTTC CASSARDRVPETQYF